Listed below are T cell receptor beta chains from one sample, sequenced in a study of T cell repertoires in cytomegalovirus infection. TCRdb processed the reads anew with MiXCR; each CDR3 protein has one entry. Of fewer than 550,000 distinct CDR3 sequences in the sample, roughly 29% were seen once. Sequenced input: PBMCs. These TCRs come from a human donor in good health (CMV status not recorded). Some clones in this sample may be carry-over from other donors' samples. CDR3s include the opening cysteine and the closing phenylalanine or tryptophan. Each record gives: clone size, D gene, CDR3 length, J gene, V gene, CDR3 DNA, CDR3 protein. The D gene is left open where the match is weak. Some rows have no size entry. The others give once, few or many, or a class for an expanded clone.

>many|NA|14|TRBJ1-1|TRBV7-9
TGTGCCAGCAGCTTATTAGGGTCGAACACTGAAGCTTTCTTT
CASSLLGSNTEAFF
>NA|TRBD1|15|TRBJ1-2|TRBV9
TGTGCCAGCAGCAGACAGGGAATAAATAACTATGGCTACACCTTC
CASSRQGINNYGYTF
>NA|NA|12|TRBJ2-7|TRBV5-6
TGTGCCAGCAGCTTTATAAACCACGAGCAGTACTTC
CASSFINHEQYF
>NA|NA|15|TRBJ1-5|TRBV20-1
TGCAGTGCTAGGGGAAGGGCGGGGAACAATCAGCCCCAGCATTTT
CSARGRAGNNQPQHF
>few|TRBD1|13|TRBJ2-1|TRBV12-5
TGTGCTAGTCGCGGACAGGGGGCCTTGGAGCAGTTCTTC
CASRGQGALEQFF
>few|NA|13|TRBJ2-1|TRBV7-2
TGTGCCAGCAACAAAAGGGGAACTAGTGAGCAGTTCTTC
CASNKRGTSEQFF
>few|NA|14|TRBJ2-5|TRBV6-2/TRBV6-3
TGTGCCAGCAGTTACACGCAGGGCCCAGCAAAAGCGGACTTC
CASSYTQGPAKADF
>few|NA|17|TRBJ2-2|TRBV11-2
TGTGCCAGCAGCTTAGACTCTATCGCGGGGGCCACCGGGGAGCTGTTTTTT
CASSLDSIAGATGELFF
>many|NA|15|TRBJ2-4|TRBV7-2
TGTGCCAGCAGCTTATTAGGCCAGGGCGAAAACATTCAGTACTTC
CASSLLGQGENIQYF
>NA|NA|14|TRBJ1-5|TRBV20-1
TGCAGTGCTAAGGGACAATATAGCAATCAGCCCCAGCATTTT
CSAKGQYSNQPQHF
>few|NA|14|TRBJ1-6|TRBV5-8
TGTGCCAGCAGCTTGGGAGGGATCGGTTCACCCCTCCACTTT
CASSLGGIGSPLHF
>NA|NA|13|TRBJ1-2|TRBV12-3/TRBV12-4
TGTGCCAGCACCTTGGGGACTGACTATGGCTACACCTTC
CASTLGTDYGYTF
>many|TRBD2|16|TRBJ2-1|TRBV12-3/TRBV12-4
TGTGCCAGCACTACCAGCGGACTAGCGGTCTACAATGAGCAGTTCTTC
CASTTSGLAVYNEQFF
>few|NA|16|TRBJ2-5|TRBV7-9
TGTGCCAGCAGCTTAGGATCGCGTAGCCTCCAAGAGACCCAGTACTTC
CASSLGSRSLQETQYF
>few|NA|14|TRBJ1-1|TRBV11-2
TGTGCCAGCAACCAATTCAGCTTGAACACTGAAGCTTTCTTT
CASNQFSLNTEAFF
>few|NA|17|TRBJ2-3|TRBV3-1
TGTGCCAGCAGCCACGAGGTCCAGCGGTATAGCACAGATACGCAGTATTTT
CASSHEVQRYSTDTQYF
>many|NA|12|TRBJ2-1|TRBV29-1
TGCAGAGTTAAGTCGGGGGCCAATGAGCAGTTCTTC
CRVKSGANEQFF
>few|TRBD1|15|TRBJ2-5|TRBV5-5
TGTGCCAGCAGCCAGACACCGGGACAGCAAGAGACCCAGTACTTC
CASSQTPGQQETQYF
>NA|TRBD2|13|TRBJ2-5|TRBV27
TGTGCCAGCAGCGATTGGGGGGGGGAGACCCAGTACTTC
CASSDWGGETQYF
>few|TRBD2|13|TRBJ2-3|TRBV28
TGTGCCAGCAGTCAACCGGGACTACCTAGTCCGTATTTT
CASSQPGLPSPYF
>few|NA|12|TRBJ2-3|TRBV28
TGTGCCAGCAGTTACGAGACAGATACGCAGTATTTT
CASSYETDTQYF
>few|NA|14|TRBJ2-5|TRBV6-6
TGTGCCAGCAGTTACGCGATGTACCAAGAGACCCAGTACTTC
CASSYAMYQETQYF
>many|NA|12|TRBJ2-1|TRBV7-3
TGTGCCAGCAGCACCAATAACAATGAGCAGTTCTTC
CASSTNNNEQFF
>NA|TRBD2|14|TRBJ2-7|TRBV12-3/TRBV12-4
TGTGCCAGCAGGAGTAGCGGGGCAGACTACGAGCAGTACTTC
CASRSSGADYEQYF
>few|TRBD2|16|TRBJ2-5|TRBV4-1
TGCGCCAGCAGCCAAGAATGGCTAGCGGGTCAAGAGACCCAGTACTTC
CASSQEWLAGQETQYF
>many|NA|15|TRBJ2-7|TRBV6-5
TGTGCCAGCAGTTACAAGGGGGGGGAATCCTACGAGCAGTACTTC
CASSYKGGESYEQYF
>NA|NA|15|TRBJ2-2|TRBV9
TGTGCCAGCAGCGTAGGGGGGAGGAACACCGGGGAGCTGTTTTTT
CASSVGGRNTGELFF
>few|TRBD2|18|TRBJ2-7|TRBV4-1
TGCGCCAGCAGCCACAGGACTAGCGGGAGGGCAAGCTCCTACGAGCAGTACTTC
CASSHRTSGRASSYEQYF
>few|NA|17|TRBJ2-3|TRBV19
TGTGCCAGTAGTATGTCGAGGGGACAAGGGAGCACAGATACGCAGTATTTT
CASSMSRGQGSTDTQYF
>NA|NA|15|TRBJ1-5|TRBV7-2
TGTGCCAGCAGCCCGGCTTCCGGTTTCAATCAGCCCCAGCATTTT
CASSPASGFNQPQHF
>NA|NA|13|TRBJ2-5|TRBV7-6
TGTGCCAGCAGCCTCACAGGGAAAGAGACCCAGTACTTC
CASSLTGKETQYF
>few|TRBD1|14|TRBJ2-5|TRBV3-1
TGTGCCAGCAGCGATCGGACAGGGAAAGAGACCCAGTACTTC
CASSDRTGKETQYF
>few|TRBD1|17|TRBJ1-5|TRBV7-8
TGTGCCAGCAGCGGGACAGGGGATCCGTGGAGCAATCAGCCCCAGCATTTT
CASSGTGDPWSNQPQHF
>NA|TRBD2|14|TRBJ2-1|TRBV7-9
TGTGCCAGCGGCCTAGGGAGCGGGAGAAATGAGCAGTTCTTC
CASGLGSGRNEQFF
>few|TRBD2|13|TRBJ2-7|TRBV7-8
TGTGCCAGCAGCAGTAGCGGGAGGGGCGAGCAGTACTTC
CASSSSGRGEQYF
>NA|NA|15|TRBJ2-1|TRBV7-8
TGTGCCAGCAGCGATAACCCTAGCTCCTACAATGAGCAGTTCTTC
CASSDNPSSYNEQFF
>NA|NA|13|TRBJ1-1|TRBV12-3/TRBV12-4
TGTGCCAGCATCGCGGACTATGGCACTGAAGCTTTCTTT
CASIADYGTEAFF
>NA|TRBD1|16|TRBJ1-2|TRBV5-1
TGCGCCAGCAGCCAGGGGACAGGGGGCTCGAACTATGGCTACACCTTC
CASSQGTGGSNYGYTF
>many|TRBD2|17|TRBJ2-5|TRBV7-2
TGTGCCAGCAGCTTAGGGAGCGGAGGCGGGAGCCGGGAGACCCAGTACTTC
CASSLGSGGGSRETQYF
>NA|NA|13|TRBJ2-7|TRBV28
TGTGCCAGCACCCACGGTGGCAACTACGAGCAGTACTTC
CASTHGGNYEQYF
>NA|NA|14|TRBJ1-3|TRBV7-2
TGTGGGAGCGGGGGATCGGTATCTGGAAACACCATATATTTT
CGSGGSVSGNTIYF
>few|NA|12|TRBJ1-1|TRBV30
TGTGCCTGGAGTCAGAGGAACACTGAAGCTTTCTTT
CAWSQRNTEAFF
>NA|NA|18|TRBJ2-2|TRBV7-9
TGTGCCAGCAGCTTAGCGTTCGAGCGGGCTCAAGGCACCGGGGAGCTGTTTTTT
CASSLAFERAQGTGELFF
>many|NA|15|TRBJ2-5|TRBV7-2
TGTGCCAGCAGCTTAGGCAGGATTCTTCAAGAGACCCAGTACTTC
CASSLGRILQETQYF
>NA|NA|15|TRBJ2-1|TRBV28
TGTGCCAGCAGCTCTATAGGGCACTCCAACGATGAGCAGTTCTTC
CASSSIGHSNDEQFF
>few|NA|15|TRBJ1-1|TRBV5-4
TGTGCCAGCAGCTCCCAGACAGGAGCAAACACTGAAGCTTTCTTT
CASSSQTGANTEAFF
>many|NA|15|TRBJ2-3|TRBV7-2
TGTGCCAGCAGCTTGGGGGGGCGCTTTTTAGATACGCAGTATTTT
CASSLGGRFLDTQYF
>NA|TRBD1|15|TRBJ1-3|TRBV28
TGTGCCAGCAGTCCCCGGGACAGGGCTGGAAACACCATATATTTT
CASSPRDRAGNTIYF